This T cell receptor beta chain was retrieved from a study of shared clonotypes between healthy human individuals. Study at large: Two female and a few male donors aged 18 to 49 were enrolled.

Germline values: CDR1 SGHTS, CDR2 YDEGEE. The CDR3 is 20 residues long. V trimming: 1 base; J trimming: 0 bases; junction bases outside the gene matches: 14. Every donor was a Caucasian adult from Nashville, Tennessee. The authors divided CD4+ cells into CD45RA+ naive and CD45RA-negative memory subsets. Each sorted subset replicate got 200 ng genomic DNA, roughly 27,000 genomes. Sequencing used immunoSEQ multiplex PCR; TCRdb keeps in-frame clones, though not all of them. The sample contains around 1.4 million clones, around 98.5% of which appear only once. V usage is TRBV5-8 and J usage is TRBJ2-1, with 9 bases that match TRBD2. The sequencing sample was made of naive CD4+ T cells sorted from blood. Regarding subset: CD45RA+ positively selected. The sequence came from a man aged 25 to 40 in good health. The CDR3 is CASSLTIDPLAGSSYNEQFF. CDR3 sequence (DNA): TGTGCCAGCAGCTTGACGATCGACCCCCTAGCGGGGAGCTCCTACAATGAGCAGTTCTTC.